One sample yielded the 28 T cell receptor beta chains listed below, sequenced in a study of naive and memory T cell subsets. Treatment meaning: skin biopsy from PPD injection site in Mantoux-positive individual. TCR cDNA received a 3' ligated oligonucleotide that carried a UMI. The SP2 primer and nested alpha and beta constant region primers amplified ligated cDNA in four rounds. TCRdb recomputed calls from the UMI-ligation and nested PCR reads with MiXCR, one row per CDR3 protein. The sample records 30,000 to 35,000 distinct CDR3 sequences, less than 8.5% being singletons. The sequenced sample was skin, obtained from a tuberculin skin test site. The receptors here all came from an adult in good health.

Ten or more counts support this clonotype. The chain carries TRBV6-6 and TRBJ2-1, with a possible D match to TRBD2 (5 bases). The CDR3 is made up of 17 amino acids. Trimming left V 6 bases short and J 4 bases short, with 22 bases between. Germline CDR1 is MNHNY and CDR2 is SVGAGI (reference sequence). The CDR3 sequence is CASRSTVARTGYNEQFF. CDR3 sequence (DNA): TGTGCCAGCAGATCCACAGTGGCAAGAACGGGGTACAATGAGCAGTTCTTC.

Many counts were recorded for this clonotype. The rearrangement joins TRBV6-6 to TRBJ2-5; tentative D call: TRBD2 (5 bases). Germline values: CDR1 MNHNY, CDR2 SVGAGI (reference sequence). Trimming shortened V by 6 bases and J by 3 bases, and 23 bases separated the two germline ends. This CDR3 comprises 17 residues. The CDR3 DNA is TGTGCCAGCAGGCAATCCGCTAGGACTGGACTCAAAGAGACCCAGTACTTC. It is translated as CASRQSARTGLKETQYF.

At least ten counts were recorded for this clonotype. The V call is TRBV3-1, the J call TRBJ2-7; 11 bases are a match to TRBD2. Per the germline V gene, CDR1 is LGHDT and CDR2 is YNNKEL (reference sequence). Unmatched junction bases numbered 7, after V lost 6 bases and J lost 3 bases. The CDR3 is 15 amino acids. The CDR3 spells CASSLPSGGIYEQYF. The DNA for the CDR3 is TGTGCCAGCAGTCTTCCTAGCGGGGGGATCTACGAGCAGTACTTC.

This clonotype was seen at least ten times. The gene calls are TRBV20-1 and TRBJ2-1; the match to TRBD2 covers 12 bases. Looked up from germline, CDR1 is DFQATT and CDR2 is SNEGSKA (reference sequence). J was trimmed by 3 bases and V by 5 bases; bases with no gene match: 8. This CDR3 contains 16 residues. The CDR3 coding sequence is TGCAGTGCTGACTTGACTAGCGGGGGCCGCTACAATGAGCAGTTCTTC. This codes for CSADLTSGGRYNEQFF.

This clonotype was counted ten times or more. V and J are TRBV24-1 and TRBJ2-1; D gene unclear. The germline V gene has CDR1 KGHDR and CDR2 SFDVKD. The CDR3 contains 17 residues. V was cut by 4 bases and J by 9 bases, with 24 bases left in between. As DNA, the CDR3 is TGTGCCACCAGTGACTCAACCGGGTCCGGTGGATTTGGTGAGCAGTTCTTC. Residues: CATSDSTGSGGFGEQFF.

The sample holds a few counts of this clonotype. The chain carries TRBV5-1 and TRBJ1-2; no definite D call. V was trimmed by 0 bases and J by 8 bases, leaving 14 bases between them. CDR3 length: 14 residues. Germline values: CDR1 SGHRS, CDR2 YFSETQ. The CDR3 DNA sequence: TGCGCCAGCAGCTTGGGTGTAGGCCTGGGCGGCTACACCTTC. The encoded protein is CASSLGVGLGGYTF.

This clonotype was detected many times. This rearrangement joins TRBV3-1 to TRBJ2-3; 8 bases fit TRBD1. The V gene's germline CDR1 is LGHDT and CDR2 YNNKEL (reference sequence). Trimming took 4 bases from V and 5 from J; bases not matched to a gene: 8. The CDR3 contains 15 residues. Written as DNA, the CDR3 is TGTGCCAGCAGCCCCCGGACAGGGTTGAAAGATACGCAGTATTTT. This sequence encodes CASSPRTGLKDTQYF.

This clonotype was detected a few times. Being one base from a much bigger clone, this may be a read error. The gene calls are TRBV7-8 and TRBJ2-1; TRBD1 matches 9 bases. The V segment lost 5 bases and the J segment 14 bases; nucleotides outside the gene matches: 10. From germline, CDR1 is SGHVS and CDR2 FQNEAQ. This CDR3 contains 13 residues. The CDR3 DNA reads TGTGCCAGCAGCCGAAGCGGGGACAGGGTGAAGTTCTTC. The encoded protein is CASSRSGDRVKFF.

This clonotype was detected ten times or more. This rearrangement joins TRBV7-6 to TRBJ2-5; 8 bases align to TRBD2. Trimming removed 1 base from V and 5 bases from J; junction bases left unmatched: 6. CDR1 is SGHVS and CDR2 is FNYEAQ in the germline V gene. The CDR3 runs to 15 residues. CDR3 amino acids: CASSLEAASGETQYF. As DNA, the CDR3 is TGTGCCAGCAGCTTAGAGGCGGCTAGCGGGGAGACCCAGTACTTC. Variable domain in full (rest from reference TRBV7-6 and TRBJ2-5): GAGVSQSPRYKVTKRGQDVALRCDPISGHVSLYWYRQALGQGPEFLTYFNYEAQQDKSGLPNDRFSAERPEGSISTLTIQRTEQRDSAMYRCASSLEAASGETQYFGPGTRLLVL.

This clonotype was counted only a few times. V is TRBV5-1 and J is TRBJ1-5; possible D gene TRBD1, 5 bases. The CDR3 is made up of 13 amino acids. Trimming shortened V by 2 bases and J by 5 bases, and 8 bases separated the two germline ends. Germline values: CDR1 SGHRS, CDR2 YFSETQ. The CDR3 coding sequence is TGCGCCAGCAGCTTAGGAGGGGATCAGCCCCAGCATTTT. It codes for CASSLGGDQPQHF.

This clonotype was found many times. The rearrangement links TRBV18 to TRBJ2-3, with D maybe TRBD2 (6 bases). The V gene lost 3 bases and the J gene lost 4 bases, with 11 bases spanning the gap. Germline V CDR1 and CDR2: KGHSH, LQKENI. The CDR3 covers 14 residues. The CDR3 sequence: CASSPETRADTQYF. The DNA of the CDR3 is TGTGCCAGCTCACCCGAGACTAGGGCAGATACGCAGTATTTT.

This clonotype came up many times. The DNA of the CDR3 is TGTGCCAGCAGCTTAGGCGGGGGAGGACAGCCCCGTTCGTACAATGAGCAGTTCTTC. Translating gives CASSLGGGGQPRSYNEQFF. The chain joins TRBV11-2 to TRBJ2-1; weak D call: TRBD2 (7 bases). V gave up 1 base and J gave up 4 bases, with 23 bases separating them. This CDR3 has 19 residues. The germline gives CDR1 SGHAT, CDR2 FQNNGV.

This clonotype appeared many times. The V gene is TRBV13, the J gene TRBJ2-7, with D perhaps matching TRBD2 (5 bases). Trimming cost V 4 bases and J 0 bases, with 13 bases left between them. In germline, CDR1 is PRHDT, CDR2 FYEKMQ (reference sequence). CDR3 length: 15 amino acids. In DNA, the CDR3 is TGTGCCAGCAGCTCCCCTCCGGGGTGCTCCTACGAGCAGTACTTC. Encoded protein: CASSSPPGCSYEQYF.

This clonotype was picked up many times. V gene TRBV7-2 combines with J gene TRBJ2-1; TRBD2 matches 10 bases. The CDR3 sequence is 19 residues long. The V and J ends lost 2 bases and 4 bases, in that order; junction bases with no gene match: 14. Germline-derived CDR1 and CDR2 are SGHTA and FQGNSA. DNA of the CDR3: TGTGCCAGCAGCTTACCGGTCCGGGCTAGCGGGGGTCCTTACAATGAGCAGTTCTTC. Protein product: CASSLPVRASGGPYNEQFF.

This clonotype was observed many times. The chain recombines TRBV24-1 with TRBJ2-1; D remains ambiguous. The germline V and J ends were trimmed by 3 bases and 9 bases, with 14 bases remaining between them. The CDR3 sequence is 14 residues long. Germline assignment: CDR1 KGHDR and CDR2 SFDVKD. The CDR3 DNA follows: TGTGCCACCAGTGATACTACCCGTAGCAGTGAGCAGTTCTTC. Translation gives CATSDTTRSSEQFF.

There are many counts of this clonotype. V gene TRBV11-2 combines with J gene TRBJ2-5; 11 nucleotides line up with TRBD2. V lost 5 bases to trimming and J lost 1 base; unmatched junction nucleotides: 6. The germline V gene encodes CDR1 SGHAT and CDR2 FQNNGV. The length of the CDR3 is 16 residues. The CDR3 DNA follows: TGTGCCAGCAGCAAGGGACTAGCGGCCTCCCAAGAGACCCAGTACTTC. The encoded protein is CASSKGLAASQETQYF.

This clonotype was seen only a few times. The V call is TRBV7-9, the J call TRBJ1-6; 8 bases fit TRBD1. The J segment lost 7 bases and the V segment lost 4 bases, leaving 15 bases of the junction unmatched. This CDR3 comprises 18 residues. Per the germline V gene, CDR1 is SEHNR and CDR2 is FQNEAQ (reference sequence). CDR3 nucleotides: TGTGCCAGCAGCTCGAATCGGGACAGGCTGGGAGGGAATTCACCCCTCCACTTT. This translates into CASSSNRDRLGGNSPLHF.

In its sample, this clonotype was seen many times. The chain joins TRBV12-3 or TRBV12-4 to TRBJ2-1; perhaps D is TRBD1 or TRBD2 (5 bases each). Between the trimmed V and J ends, which lost 2 bases and 3 bases, there was a span of 8 bases. This CDR3 has 14 residues. The CDR3, as DNA: TGTGCCAGCAGTTTACCGGGGCGCTACAATGAGCAGTTCTTC. Its translation is CASSLPGRYNEQFF.

This clonotype was seen many times. The chain has TRBV7-2 and TRBJ2-5; TRBD2 is a possible D gene (6 bases). Per germline, CDR1 SGHTA and CDR2 FQGNSA. Trimming left V 1 base short and J 4 bases short, with 13 bases between. This CDR3 is built from 15 residues. The CDR3 region is CASSLVTSLAETQYF. CDR3 DNA: TGTGCCAGCAGCTTAGTAACTAGCTTGGCAGAGACCCAGTACTTC.

This clonotype was recorded a few times. The chain links TRBV12-5 to TRBJ1-2; D is unclear. This CDR3 has 13 residues. Germline CDR1 reads LGHNT; CDR2 reads FRNRAP. V lost 0 bases and J lost 4, with 6 bases in between. The CDR3 loop reads CASGLVEGYGYTF. CDR3 coding DNA: TGTGCTAGTGGTTTGGTTGAGGGCTATGGCTACACCTTC.

This clonotype was picked up many times. The chain couples TRBV19 to TRBJ2-5; 14 bases line up with TRBD2. The CDR3 contains 15 residues. With 6 bases clipped from V and 5 bases from J, the junction kept 5 bases outside the gene matches. CDR1 is LNHDA and CDR2 is SQIVND in the germline V gene (reference sequence). The CDR3 here is CASSLTSGGGETQYF. The DNA of the CDR3 is TGTGCCAGTAGCCTGACTAGCGGGGGGGGTGAGACCCAGTACTTC.

This clonotype was observed at least ten times. V and J are TRBV29-1 and TRBJ2-7, with 8 positions matching TRBD1. This CDR3 region has 15 residues. Germline CDR1 SQVTM, CDR2 ANQGSEA. Trimming removed 4 bases from V and 0 bases from J; junction bases left unmatched: 8. CDR3 nucleotides: TGCAGCGTTGTCCCGGACAGGGTTTACTCCTACGAGCAGTACTTC. Encoded protein: CSVVPDRVYSYEQYF.

The chain has TRBV2 and TRBJ1-2, with D possibly matching TRBD1 (5 bases). The CDR3 extends over 16 amino acids. V lost 2 bases and J lost 8, with 21 bases in between. The germline V gene has CDR1 SNHLY and CDR2 FYNNEI. The CDR3 spells CASSEPRQGEGDGYTF. CDR3 coding DNA: TGTGCCAGCAGTGAACCCCGGCAGGGCGAAGGCGACGGCTACACCTTC.

Only a few counts were recorded for this clonotype. The rearrangement joins TRBV19 to TRBJ2-7, with D perhaps TRBD1 (5 bases). Germline lookup yields CDR1 LNHDA and CDR2 SQIVND (reference sequence). The V end was cut by 3 bases, the J end by 0 bases, with 9 bases between. This CDR3 has 14 amino acids. The CDR3 nucleotides are TGTGCCAGTAGTATCGACAGCTTCTCCTACGAGCAGTACTTC. Its protein product is CASSIDSFSYEQYF.

By share, this clonotype ranks as medium-sized. The chain uses TRBV6-5 and TRBJ2-1; 8 nucleotides line up with TRBD2. The V and J ends lost 0 bases and 9 bases, in that order; junction bases with no gene match: 10. The CDR3 totals 16 residues. Germline assignment: CDR1 MNHEY and CDR2 SVGAGI. CDR3 sequence reads: CASSYSQGIAGGEQFF. The CDR3 nucleotides are TGTGCCAGCAGTTACTCCCAGGGAATCGCGGGGGGTGAGCAGTTCTTC.

This clonotype has a count of ten or more. The CDR3 nucleotides read TGTGCCAGCAGCTTGGGGGAGCGGACCACAGATACGCAGTATTTT. Translating gives CASSLGERTTDTQYF. J is TRBJ2-3 and V is TRBV5-4; TRBD2 is a possible D gene (5 bases). Trimming stripped 0 bases from V and 2 bases from J, with 10 bases between. This CDR3 region has 15 residues. CDR1 and CDR2 (germline): SGHNT, YYREEE (reference sequence).

This clonotype has a count of ten or more. The chain has TRBV9 and TRBJ2-3; TRBD2 agrees at 8 bases. Germline CDR1 SGDLS, CDR2 YYNGEE. J lost 2 bases, V lost 4 bases, and 9 bases had no gene match. The CDR3 length is 16 residues. The CDR3 reads CASSPLSGGPTDTQYF. The CDR3 coding sequence is TGTGCCAGCAGCCCCCTCAGCGGGGGACCCACAGATACGCAGTATTTT.

The V and J genes are TRBV5-1 and TRBJ2-7, with TRBD1 matching 7 bases. The CDR3 consists of 14 residues. Germline loops: CDR1 SGHRS, CDR2 YFSETQ. The V gene end was trimmed by 4 bases and the J gene end by 5 bases; junction bases not matched to a gene: 9. The DNA of the CDR3 is TGCGCCAGCAGCCAGACAGGGTACGGCAACGAGCAGTACTTC. Its protein is CASSQTGYGNEQYF.